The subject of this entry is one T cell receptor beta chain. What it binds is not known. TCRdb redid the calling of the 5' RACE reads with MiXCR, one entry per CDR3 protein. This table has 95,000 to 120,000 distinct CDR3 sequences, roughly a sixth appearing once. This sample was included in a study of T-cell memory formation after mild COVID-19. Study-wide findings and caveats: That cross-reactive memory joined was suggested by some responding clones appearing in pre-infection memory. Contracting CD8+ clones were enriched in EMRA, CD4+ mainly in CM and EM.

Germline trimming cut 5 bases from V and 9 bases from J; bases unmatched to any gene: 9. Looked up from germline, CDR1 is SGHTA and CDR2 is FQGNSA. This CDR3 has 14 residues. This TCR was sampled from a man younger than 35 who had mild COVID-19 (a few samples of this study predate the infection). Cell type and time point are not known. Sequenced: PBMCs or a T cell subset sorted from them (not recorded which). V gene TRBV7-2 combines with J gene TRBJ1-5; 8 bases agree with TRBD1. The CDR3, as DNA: TGTGCCAGCAGCCCCGGACAGGGCTCCCCGCCCCAGCATTTT. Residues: CASSPGQGSPPQHF.